The rows below give T cell receptor beta chains drawn from one sample of a study of cytomegalovirus exposure and HLA in healthy donors. The method was immunoSEQ multiplex PCR; TCRdb's version includes in-frame clones alone and lacks a portion of them. This sample has some 180,000 clones, with 75% to 85% found just once. Sequenced material: PBMCs. These receptors were collected from a woman in her fifties or sixties in good health and CMV-seropositive. The CDR3 runs from the conserved cysteine through the conserved F or W. A D gene is named only where the DNA matches it firmly.

DNA	CDR3	J	D	V
TGTGCCAGCAGTTTGCCCCGGGACGGGGAGGGGGAGACCCAGTACTTC	CASSLPRDGEGETQYF	TRBJ2-5	TRBD2	TRBV27
TGTGCCAGCAGTTTAAGGCGGGACCTTACTCACGAGCAGTACTTC	CASSLRRDLTHEQYF	TRBJ2-7	.	TRBV27
TGTGCCAGCAGCGTCCATGGGACAGGACCCAATCAGCCCCAGCATTTT	CASSVHGTGPNQPQHF	TRBJ1-5	TRBD1	TRBV6-4
TGTGCCAGCAGTCTCCTCTCAACAGGGAAGGTGGTAAACACTGAAGCTTTCTTT	CASSLLSTGKVVNTEAFF	TRBJ1-1	.	TRBV13
TGTGCCAGCAGTTACGATAGACTATATTCACCCCTCCACTTT	CASSYDRLYSPLHF	TRBJ1-6	.	TRBV6-5
TGTGCCAGTGCCCGGGACAGTCTCTCCAATCAGCCCCAGCATTTT	CASARDSLSNQPQHF	TRBJ1-5	TRBD1	TRBV19
TGTGCCAGCAGCGTAGCTAAGGAGGAGACCCAGTACTTC	CASSVAKEETQYF	TRBJ2-5	.	TRBV9
TGTGCCAGTAGTATTGGGATGGTAGCGGGAGGGCCGGGCAAAAACATTCAGTACTTC	CASSIGMVAGGPGKNIQYF	TRBJ2-4	TRBD2	TRBV19
TGTGCCAGCAGCGCTAGTCAGCACTCATACGAGCAGTACTTC	CASSASQHSYEQYF	TRBJ2-7	.	TRBV9
TGTGCCAGCAGTTTATATCAGGGTTACGAGCAGTACTTC	CASSLYQGYEQYF	TRBJ2-7	.	TRBV28
TGTGCCAGCAGCTTATTAGACGGGGGAAGAGAAGAAAAACTGTTTTTT	CASSLLDGGREEKLFF	TRBJ1-4	.	TRBV7-9
TGTGCCAGCCGTCTCCCGACCGGGGAGCTGTTTTTT	CASRLPTGELFF	TRBJ2-2	.	TRBV19